This TCR beta chain was recovered during a study of blood T cell repertoires in COVID-19. Study details: Collection of acute and convalescent COVID-19 samples took place in the United States, Italy and Spain. Sources were T cells, B-cell-depleted T cells, or PBMCs; the material itself was cDNA or gDNA.

In the authors' methods: Reference gene primer amplification in the assay estimated nucleated cell counts. Clones were sequenced by immunoSEQ multiplex PCR, and TCRdb holds only the in-frame ones, with some missing. V and J calls plus clone size are reproduced from that table; the DNA served to infer D and trimming. The table records just over 250,000 clones, roughly nine tenths of them present only once. The clonotype comes from a man aged 60-69 years who had recovered from COVID-19. The sequenced sample consisted of peripheral blood.

The CDR3 protein is CASSPRLAGGPDTQYF. The DNA of the CDR3 is TGTGCCAGCAGCCCCAGACTAGCGGGGGGGCCAGATACGCAGTATTTT. The chain carries TRBV6-2 or TRBV6-3 and TRBJ2-3; 14 bases are a match to TRBD2. The CDR3 spans 16 residues. Trimming removed 6 bases from V and 4 bases from J; junction bases left unmatched: 6. Germline V gene lookup returns CDR1 MNHEY and CDR2 SVGEGT.